Presented here are 30 T cell receptor beta chains from one specimen sequenced in a study of blood T cell repertoires in COVID-19. TCRdb's copy holds only in-frame clones and misses some; the assay was immunoSEQ multiplex PCR. The sample lists about 300,000 clones, about 85% occurring once. The sample was peripheral blood. These receptors were collected from a human donor in a cohort sampled during active COVID-19.

The V gene is TRBV5-1, the J gene TRBJ2-7, with D uncertain. V shed 3 bases and J shed 4 bases, with 11 bases lying between them. Germline V gene sequence: CDR1 SGHRS, CDR2 YFSETQ. The CDR3 is 13 amino acids. The CDR3 nucleotides read TGCGCCAGCAGCTCGGTTGTGACTTACGAGCAGTACTTC. Translating gives CASSSVVTYEQYF.

The rearrangement links TRBV27 to TRBJ2-7; D is possibly TRBD2 (5 bases). The germline gives CDR1 MNHEY, CDR2 SMNVEV (reference sequence). The CDR3 length is 14 residues. Trimming took off 0 bases at V and 4 bases at J, with 10 bases between the two ends. Written as DNA, the CDR3 is TGTGCCAGCAGTTTATCAGAGGGTGGGTACGAGCAGTACTTC. This sequence encodes CASSLSEGGYEQYF.

In this sample, this clone turned up a few times. This chain links TRBV30 with TRBJ1-1, with a possible D match to TRBD1 (5 bases). The V end was cut by 8 bases, the J end by 1 base, with 11 bases between. Looked up from germline, CDR1 is GTSNPN and CDR2 is SVGIG (reference sequence). The CDR3 is made up of 12 amino acids. CDR3 region: CALGRGNTEAFF. The CDR3 bases are TGTGCCCTCGGGAGGGGGAACACTGAAGCTTTCTTT.

The chain joins TRBV7-2 to TRBJ2-1, with D tentatively TRBD2 (6 bases). The CDR3 loop spans 13 amino acids. V was cut by 4 bases and J by 8 bases, with 12 bases left in between. Germline assignment: CDR1 SGHTA and CDR2 FQGNSA. The CDR3 bases are TGTGCCAGCAGCTCTAGGACTAACGATGAGCAGTTCTTC. This gives the protein CASSSRTNDEQFF.

The chain carries TRBV10-2 and TRBJ1-1; D gene ambiguous. The CDR3 length is 15 residues. In germline, CDR1 is WSHSY, CDR2 SAAADI. The V end was cut by 2 bases, the J end by 4 bases, with 14 bases between. The CDR3 loop is CASSEATQIVTEAFF. In DNA, the CDR3 is TGCGCCAGCAGTGAGGCTACACAGATAGTCACTGAAGCTTTCTTT.

The chain links TRBV7-2 to TRBJ1-2; unclear D gene. The V end was cut by 1 base, the J end by 4 bases, with 10 bases between. Per germline, CDR1 SGHTA and CDR2 FQGNSA. The CDR3 covers 14 residues. CDR3: CASSLDRRAYGYTF. The CDR3 DNA reads as TGTGCCAGCAGCTTAGATAGGCGGGCCTATGGCTACACCTTC.

The J gene is TRBJ2-1, the V gene TRBV5-4; the match to TRBD2 covers 7 bases. J gave up 1 base and V 3 bases, and 7 bases lay outside the gene matches. CDR3 length: 16 residues. Germline assignment: CDR1 SGHNT and CDR2 YYREEE (reference sequence). As DNA, the CDR3 is TGTGCCAGCAGCTCGGTAGGCGGGAGTTCCTACAATGAGCAGTTCTTC. It specifies CASSSVGGSSYNEQFF. The full variable domain, in which reference TRBV5-4 and TRBJ2-1 provide the parts outside the CDR3, is ETGVTQSPTHLIKTRGQQVTLRCSSQSGHNTVSWYQQALGQGPQFIFQYYREEENGRGNFPPRFSGLQFPNYSSELNVNALELDDSALYLCASSSVGGSSYNEQFFGPGTRLTVL.

This clone has just one count. The J gene is TRBJ1-4, the V gene TRBV19, with D perhaps matching TRBD1 (5 bases). CDR1 LNHDA and CDR2 SQIVND come from the germline V gene (reference sequence). The CDR3 runs to 13 residues. Trimming stripped 2 bases from V and 10 bases from J, with 11 bases between. CDR3 bases: TGTGCCAGTAGTATACAGGGCGATAGAAAACTGTTTTTT. This sequence encodes CASSIQGDRKLFF.

The gene calls are TRBV7-6 and TRBJ2-3, with D perhaps matching TRBD2 (6 bases). This CDR3 is built from 16 residues. V lost 1 base to trimming and J lost 2 bases, with 13 bases between them. Germline CDR1 is SGHVS and CDR2 is FNYEAQ. The CDR3 region has the DNA TGTGCCAGCAGCTTAGTGGACTACCCAACCACAGATACGCAGTATTTT. Its translation is CASSLVDYPTTDTQYF.

The chain couples TRBV9 to TRBJ1-1; TRBD1 matches 8 bases. The CDR3 runs to 13 residues. Trimming at V came to 3 bases and at J to 5 bases, leaving 3 bases not matched to a gene. Germline V gives CDR1 SGDLS, CDR2 YYNGEE. The CDR3 coding sequence is TGTGCCAGCAGCGAGGGACAGGCAACTGAAGCTTTCTTT. This encodes CASSEGQATEAFF.

V usage is TRBV5-6 and J usage is TRBJ2-3, with D tentatively TRBD1 (6 bases). Germline assignment: CDR1 SGHDT and CDR2 YYEEEE. The germline V and J ends were trimmed by 1 base and 7 bases, with 10 bases remaining between them. CDR3 length equals 13 residues. CDR3 amino acids: CASSLWGQNTQYF. The CDR3 DNA follows: TGTGCCAGCAGCTTGTGGGGGCAAAATACGCAGTATTTT.

The rearrangement joins TRBV15 to TRBJ2-7; TRBD1 aligns across 8 bases. Losses at the gene ends were 0 bases for V and 6 bases for J; bases not matched to a gene: 10. Germline-derived CDR1 and CDR2 are LNHNV and YYDKDF (reference sequence). The CDR3 loop spans 16 amino acids. The CDR3 reads CATSRDLKTGVSEQYF. CDR3 DNA sequence: TGTGCCACCAGCAGAGATCTGAAGACAGGGGTCTCCGAGCAGTACTTC. Together with reference TRBV15 and TRBJ2-7, the CDR3 gives the full variable domain: DAMVIQNPRYQVTQFGKPVTLSCSQTLNHNVMYWYQQKSSQAPKLLFHYYDKDFNNEADTPDNFQSRRPNTSFCFLDIRSPGLGDTAMYLCATSRDLKTGVSEQYFGPGTRLTVT.

This rearrangement joins TRBV27 to TRBJ2-2; D perhaps matches TRBD2 (5 bases). The germline gives CDR1 MNHEY, CDR2 SMNVEV (reference sequence). V dropped 3 bases and J dropped 7 bases, with 24 bases sitting between them. This CDR3 comprises 18 residues. The CDR3, as DNA: TGTGCCAGCAGTTTTCGAACCGGGCCGTCGGGGAAGGTCGGGGAGCTGTTTTTT. It translates to CASSFRTGPSGKVGELFF.

This chain links TRBV27 with TRBJ2-7; D may be TRBD1 (5 bases). This CDR3 is 13 amino acids long. The germline V gene encodes CDR1 MNHEY and CDR2 SMNVEV (reference sequence). Trimming stripped 4 bases from V and 4 bases from J, with 11 bases between. CDR3 DNA sequence: TGTGCCAGCAGTTCCCATCAGGGTTACGAGCAGTACTTC. Translating gives CASSSHQGYEQYF.

The chain combines TRBV18 with TRBJ1-6; D is unresolved. The ends were cut back, 3 bases at V and 6 bases at J, with 15 bases in the middle. CDR1 and CDR2 from the germline V gene are KGHSH and LQKENI. The CDR3 covers 16 residues. CDR3 protein: CASSPTSLSPNSPLHF. For the CDR3, the DNA is TGTGCCAGCTCACCTACCTCTCTAAGCCCTAATTCACCCCTCCACTTT.

V usage is TRBV7-9 and J usage is TRBJ2-7, with D uncertain. The CDR3 contains 11 residues. The germline gives CDR1 SEHNR, CDR2 FQNEAQ (reference sequence). V gave up 7 bases and J gave up 4 bases, with 8 bases separating them. The CDR3 here is CASTSEYEQYF. The CDR3 nucleotides read TGTGCCAGCACCTCGGAGTACGAGCAGTACTTC.

The rearrangement links TRBV5-5 to TRBJ1-4; D is ambiguous. The CDR3 is made up of 13 amino acids. Trimming removed 2 bases from V and 10 bases from J, with 12 bases in between. CDR1 and CDR2 (germline): SGHKS, YYEKEE (reference sequence). CDR3 DNA: TGTGCCAGCAGCTTAACCGAGGCTGCAAAACTGTTTTTT. This gives the protein CASSLTEAAKLFF. Using reference TRBV5-5 and TRBJ1-4 for the parts outside the CDR3, the full variable domain is DAGVTQSPTHLIKTRGQQVTLRCSPISGHKSVSWYQQVLGQGPQFIFQYYEKEERGRGNFPDRFSARQFPNYSSELNVNALLLGDSALYLCASSLTEAAKLFFGSGTQLSVL.

The chain has TRBV18 and TRBJ1-1; TRBD1 aligns across 7 bases. The CDR3 totals 14 residues. Germline V CDR1 and CDR2: KGHSH, LQKENI. Losses at the gene ends were 4 bases for V and 6 bases for J; bases not matched to a gene: 8. This CDR3 reads CASSLRDSWAEAFF. As DNA, the CDR3 is TGTGCCAGCTCACTAAGGGACAGTTGGGCTGAAGCTTTCTTT. The full variable domain, in which reference TRBV18 and TRBJ1-1 provide the parts outside the CDR3, is NAGVMQNPRHLVRRRGQEARLRCSPMKGHSHVYWYRQLPEEGLKFMVYLQKENIIDESGMPKERFSAEFPKEGPSILRIQQVVRGDSAAYFCASSLRDSWAEAFFGQGTRLTVV.

This clone has more than one count but fewer than ten. The V and J genes are TRBV6-5 and TRBJ1-2; 7 bases match TRBD1. The CDR3 contains 13 residues. Trimming at V came to 7 bases and at J to 4 bases, leaving 6 bases not matched to a gene. The germline CDR1 and CDR2 sequences are MNHEY and SVGAGI. The CDR3 here is CASMETGSYGYTF. The CDR3 DNA reads as TGTGCCAGCATGGAGACAGGGTCCTATGGCTACACCTTC.

This chain joins TRBV18 and TRBJ1-6, with D unresolved. There are 16 residues in the CDR3. Trimming pared 3 bases from V and 7 bases from J, leaving 16 bases between. Germline CDR1 reads KGHSH; CDR2 reads LQKENI. This chain's CDR3 is CASSPGGIWGNSPLHF. CDR3 in DNA: TGTGCCAGCTCACCCGGAGGGATTTGGGGAAATTCACCCCTCCACTTT. Supplemented by reference TRBV18 and TRBJ1-6, the full variable domain reads NAGVMQNPRHLVRRRGQEARLRCSPMKGHSHVYWYRQLPEEGLKFMVYLQKENIIDESGMPKERFSAEFPKEGPSILRIQQVVRGDSAAYFCASSPGGIWGNSPLHFGNGTRLTVT.

Only a few counts were recorded for this clone. The chain recombines TRBV18 with TRBJ2-2; TRBD1 is a possible D gene (5 bases). The V gene's germline CDR1 is KGHSH and CDR2 LQKENI. The CDR3 covers 15 residues. V lost 2 bases to trimming and J lost 6 bases, with 13 bases between them. In DNA, the CDR3 is TGTGCCAGCTCACCAGAGTCAGGGATCCCCGGGGAGCTGTTTTTT. Residues: CASSPESGIPGELFF.

This clone was seen just once. The chain uses TRBV5-6 and TRBJ1-1; no clear D gene. The CDR3 length is 14 residues. Trimming shortened V by 0 bases and J by 4 bases, and 10 bases separated the two germline ends. Per germline, CDR1 SGHDT and CDR2 YYEEEE. The CDR3: CASSLASSGTEAFF. The CDR3 DNA is TGTGCCAGCAGCTTGGCCTCGTCCGGCACTGAAGCTTTCTTT.

The chain is built from TRBV4-3 and TRBJ2-2; possibly TRBD2 for D (6 bases). This CDR3 comprises 16 residues. V was trimmed by 0 bases and J by 4 bases, leaving 12 bases between them. CDR1 is LGHNA, CDR2 YSLEER, per germline. The chain's CDR3 is CASSQDGGRRTGELFF. The CDR3 DNA reads TGCGCCAGCAGCCAAGATGGAGGGAGGCGCACCGGGGAGCTGTTTTTT.

The rearrangement joins TRBV5-5 to TRBJ2-7; tentative D call: TRBD1 (6 bases). V lost 0 bases and J 5 bases, leaving 9 bases between the germline ends. The CDR3 length is 13 residues. Looked up from germline, CDR1 is SGHKS and CDR2 is YYEKEE (reference sequence). CDR3 in DNA: TGTGCCAGCAGCTTGGTCACAGGGCACGAGCAGTACTTC. Translating gives CASSLVTGHEQYF.

This chain joins TRBV7-6 and TRBJ2-1, with D maybe TRBD2 (5 bases). Germline V gives CDR1 SGHVS, CDR2 FNYEAQ. V was pared by 5 bases and J by 9 bases, with 11 bases between. The CDR3 sequence is 12 residues long. The DNA for the CDR3 is TGTGCCAGCAGCACACTAGTCTCTGAGCAGTTCTTC. Encoded protein: CASSTLVSEQFF.

This chain joins TRBV11-2 and TRBJ2-1, with 10 bases identical to TRBD1. This CDR3 spans 16 amino acids. The junction had 8 bases not matched to a gene; V was cut back by 1 base and J by 8 bases. Germline values: CDR1 SGHAT, CDR2 FQNNGV. CDR3 bases: TGTGCCAGCAGCTTAGGGACAGGGGGAAAGAGGGATGAGCAGTTCTTC. It codes for CASSLGTGGKRDEQFF.

This clone appeared many times. The chain is built from TRBV28 and TRBJ1-1, with D maybe TRBD1 (6 bases). V lost 9 bases and J 4 bases, leaving 15 bases between the germline ends. The CDR3 extends over 13 amino acids. From germline, CDR1 is MDHEN and CDR2 SYDVKM. In DNA form, the CDR3 reads TGTGCCAGTTTCCGGGGCAGGGGCACTGAAGCTTTCTTT. It encodes CASFRGRGTEAFF. Drawing the rest from reference TRBV28 and TRBJ1-1, the complete variable domain is DVKVTQSSRYLVKRTGEKVFLECVQDMDHENMFWYRQDPGLGLRLIYFSYDVKMKEKGDIPEGYSVSREKKERFSLILESASTNQTSMYLCASFRGRGTEAFFGQGTRLTVV.

In this sample, this clone turned up once. The chain employs TRBV21-1 and TRBJ1-2. TRBV21-1 is a recognized pseudogene. There are 16 residues in the CDR3. CDR3 region: CASSKGRGGGSYGYTF. For the CDR3, the DNA is TGTGCCAGCAGCAAAGGGAGAGGGGGGGGCTCCTATGGCTACACCTTC.

The chain is built from TRBV4-2 and TRBJ1-2; D uncertain. The CDR3 consists of 12 residues. Germline V gene sequence: CDR1 LGHNA, CDR2 YNFKEQ. V shed 0 bases and J shed 4 bases, with 3 bases lying between them. The CDR3 sequence is CASSQDRYGYTF. The DNA of the CDR3 is TGTGCCAGCAGCCAAGACCGCTATGGCTACACCTTC.

The V call is TRBV21-1, the J call TRBJ2-7; the table names TRBD2, a call not compared with the DNA. TRBV21-1 is classified as a pseudogene. The CDR3 extends over 15 amino acids. The CDR3 nucleotides are TGTGCCAGCAGCAACGGTTTATCCCTCTCCTACGAGCAGTACTTC. It codes for CASSNGLSLSYEQYF.